This TCR beta chain came from a study of cytomegalovirus exposure and HLA in healthy donors. 13 Jbeta primers and 60 Vbeta primers were used for the PCR. TCRdb keeps only in-frame clones here, not all; method: immunoSEQ multiplex PCR. The profile shows roughly 120,000 clones, 65% to 75% of them singletons. Trimming removed 6 bases from V and 0 bases from J; junction bases left unmatched: 2. The germline CDR1 and CDR2 sequences are MDHEN and SYDVKM. The CDR3 has 14 residues. The receptor's source is a woman in her forties in good health and CMV-seropositive. This chain links TRBV28 with TRBJ1-3; 7 nucleotides match TRBD1. Sequences were obtained from PBMCs. The CDR3 nucleotides read TGTGCCAGCAGGACAGGGAGCTCTGGAAACACCATATATTTT. It translates to CASRTGSSGNTIYF.